This T cell receptor (beta chain) was retrieved from a study of blood T cell repertoires in COVID-19. Assay used: immunoSEQ multiplex PCR; TCRdb lists only in-frame clones, some missing. The data show about 300,000 clones, with more than 80% seen just once and 6.3% held by the top ten. The CDR3 loop spans 16 amino acids. Germline values: CDR1 SGHTA, CDR2 FQGNSA. V trimming: 0 bases; J trimming: 9 bases; junction bases outside the gene matches: 9. The TCR sequence derives from a woman aged 45-65 years with COVID-19, enrolled during active disease. The chain couples TRBV7-2 to TRBJ2-2; 8 bases fit TRBD1. What was sequenced was peripheral blood. This CDR3 is CASSLAIGQGARELFF. The CDR3 DNA follows: TGTGCCAGCAGCTTAGCTATTGGGCAGGGGGCTAGGGAGCTGTTTTTT.